Reported below is one T cell receptor (beta chain). The CDR3 is 14 residues long. Germline lookup yields CDR1 LGHDT and CDR2 YNNKEL (reference sequence). With 4 bases removed from V and 3 bases from J, the gap between germline ends came to 13 bases. TCRdb used MiXCR to reprocess the RT-PCR reads, holding one entry per CDR3 protein. Here the sample spans hundreds of thousands of distinct CDR3 sequences, more than 13% being singletons. This chain connects TRBV3-1 to TRBJ2-7; D is perhaps TRBD1 (6 bases). This receptor was taken from a female donor in good health, serving as a healthy control. The material sequenced was memory CD4+ T cells from blood. The CDR3 spells CASSPQGNRYEQYF. CDR3 in DNA: TGTGCCAGCAGCCCACAGGGCAACCGCTACGAGCAGTACTTC.